Sequencing of this T cell receptor (beta chain) was carried out in a study of T-cell memory formation after mild COVID-19. This CDR3 has 13 amino acids. Germline CDR1 reads SGHVS; CDR2 reads FQNEAQ. Trimming took off 7 bases at V and 4 bases at J, with 13 bases between the two ends. TCRdb passed the 5' RACE reads through MiXCR, listing each CDR3 protein once. Of 550,000 to 600,000 distinct CDR3 sequences in the sample, 17% are singletons; the top ten hold just over 8%. This sequence originates from an adult woman who had mild COVID-19 (a few samples of this study predate the infection). Cell type and time point are not known. The sequenced sample consisted of PBMCs or a T cell subset sorted from them (not recorded which). This chain connects TRBV7-8 to TRBJ1-2; D is uncertain. The CDR3 region is CASTIGRTYGYTF. CDR3 nucleotides: TGTGCCAGCACCATCGGACGGACCTATGGCTACACCTTC.